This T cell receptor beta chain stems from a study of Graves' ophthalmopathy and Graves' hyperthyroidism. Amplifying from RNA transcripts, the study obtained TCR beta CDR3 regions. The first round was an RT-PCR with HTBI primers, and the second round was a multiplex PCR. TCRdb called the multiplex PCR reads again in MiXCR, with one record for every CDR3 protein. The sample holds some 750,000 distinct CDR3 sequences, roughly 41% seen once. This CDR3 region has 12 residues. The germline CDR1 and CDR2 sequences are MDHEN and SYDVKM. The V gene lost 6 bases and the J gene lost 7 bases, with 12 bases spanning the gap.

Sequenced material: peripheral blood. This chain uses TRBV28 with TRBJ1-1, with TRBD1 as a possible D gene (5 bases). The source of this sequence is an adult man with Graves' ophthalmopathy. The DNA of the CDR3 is TGTGCCAGCAGATACCTTAGGGGTGAAGCTTTCTTT. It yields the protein CASRYLRGEAFF.